The 20 T cell receptor beta chains below were found in one sample sequenced in a study of blood T cell repertoires in COVID-19. This table comes from immunoSEQ multiplex PCR, and its TCRdb copy is limited to in-frame clones, with some not included. The data contain 200,000 to 250,000 clones, 65% to 85% of them singletons. The sequenced sample consisted of peripheral blood. These receptors were collected from a woman in her fifties or sixties with acute or convalescent COVID-19.

The chain carries TRBV28 and TRBJ1-6, with a weak D call TRBD1 (6 bases). V lost 4 bases and J 8 bases, leaving 12 bases between the germline ends. The germline gives CDR1 MDHEN, CDR2 SYDVKM. The CDR3 is 14 residues long. CDR3 loop: CASSWGQVDSPLHF. The CDR3 DNA reads TGTGCCAGCAGTTGGGGGCAGGTGGATTCACCCCTCCACTTT.

This chain links TRBV13 with TRBJ2-4; TRBD2 aligns across 13 bases. Germline values: CDR1 PRHDT, CDR2 FYEKMQ (reference sequence). V lost 5 bases and J lost 1; bases outside the gene matches: 11. The CDR3 has 19 amino acids. The CDR3 DNA sequence: TGTGCCAGCAGCGGGACTAGCGGGGATACCTGGGGGGCCAAAAACATTCAGTACTTC. It is translated as CASSGTSGDTWGAKNIQYF.

The rearrangement uses TRBV6-2 or TRBV6-3 and TRBJ1-1; D is ambiguous. The V gene lost 2 bases and the J gene lost 5 bases, with 15 bases spanning the gap. The CDR3 totals 15 residues. Per the germline V gene, CDR1 is MNHEY and CDR2 is SVGEGT. The CDR3 region has the DNA TGTGCCAGCAGTTACCTCGGGGAGCGGAAAACTGAAGCTTTCTTT. Amino acid sequence: CASSYLGERKTEAFF.

The count of this clone is one. The V call is TRBV4-1, the J call TRBJ1-2; possibly TRBD1 for D (5 bases). Germline V lookup: CDR1 MGHRA, CDR2 YSYEKL. V lost 0 bases and J 1 base, leaving 9 bases between the germline ends. This CDR3 region has 15 residues. The CDR3 nucleotides are TGCGCCAGCAGCCAAGAAGGGGCCTATAACTATGGCTACACCTTC. Protein sequence: CASSQEGAYNYGYTF.

This clone was picked up a small number of times. This chain joins TRBV5-8 and TRBJ2-3; 14 bases are a match to TRBD2. The CDR3 has 16 amino acids. V shed 3 bases and J 5 bases; nucleotides not matched to a gene: 5. Germline loops: CDR1 SGHTS, CDR2 YDEGEE. As DNA, the CDR3 is TGTGCCAGCAGCTCCGGGACTAGCGGGGGCAGAGATACGCAGTATTTT. It specifies CASSSGTSGGRDTQYF.

The chain recombines TRBV7-2 with TRBJ2-7, with 9 bases that match TRBD2. V trimming: 1 base; J trimming: 1 base; junction bases outside the gene matches: 11. The germline gives CDR1 SGHTA, CDR2 FQGNSA. The CDR3 consists of 18 residues. This chain's CDR3 is CASSLDWRSGGLSYEQYF. CDR3 DNA sequence: TGTGCCAGCAGCTTAGATTGGCGTAGCGGGGGACTATCCTACGAGCAGTACTTC.

The J gene is TRBJ1-2, the V gene TRBV7-2; 9 positions match TRBD1. The CDR3 contains 15 residues. The germline V gene encodes CDR1 SGHTA and CDR2 FQGNSA. J lost 5 bases, V lost 1 base, and 5 bases had no gene match. CDR3 amino acids: CASSLDWTGVYGYTF. CDR3 DNA: TGTGCCAGCAGCTTAGATTGGACAGGGGTTTATGGCTACACCTTC.

This clone has just one count. The J gene is TRBJ1-1, the V gene TRBV5-8, with TRBD1 matching over 7 bases. V was clipped by 2 bases and J by 3 bases; unmatched bases: 4. Germline CDR1 and CDR2: SGHTS and YDEGEE. This CDR3 spans 14 amino acids. The CDR3 region is CASSFVQGDTEAFF. DNA of the CDR3: TGTGCCAGCAGCTTTGTTCAGGGGGACACTGAAGCTTTCTTT.

This chain uses TRBV7-8 with TRBJ2-1, with D perhaps matching TRBD1 (7 bases). The CDR3 is made up of 13 amino acids. Per the germline V gene, CDR1 is SGHVS and CDR2 is FQNEAQ. Trimming removed 5 bases at V and 10 bases at J, with 15 bases between. Here the CDR3 DNA reads TGTGCCAGCAGCGCGGGACAGTGGATGGAGCAGTTCTTC. This sequence encodes CASSAGQWMEQFF.

For this clone: Additional DNA sequences in this sample encode the identical CDR3. The chain employs TRBV13 and TRBJ2-7, with 9 positions matching TRBD1. Trimming removed 5 bases from V and 2 bases from J; junction bases left unmatched: 4. Germline CDR1 and CDR2: PRHDT and FYEKMQ (reference sequence). CDR3 length: 14 residues. CDR3 in amino acids: CASSQRQGAYEQYF. The CDR3 DNA sequence: TGTGCCAGCAGCCAGAGACAGGGGGCCTACGAGCAGTACTTC.

The chain employs TRBV10-3 and TRBJ2-1; D remains ambiguous. The CDR3 extends over 13 amino acids. V was pared by 7 bases and J by 6 bases, with 13 bases between. In germline, CDR1 is ENHRY, CDR2 SYGVKD. The CDR3 spells CAINTPPGNEQFF. In nucleotides, the CDR3 is TGTGCCATCAATACACCCCCGGGCAATGAGCAGTTCTTC.

In DNA form, the CDR3 reads TGTGCCAGCAGCTCTGGGGGGGGCGCCTTGTCCGAGCAGTACTTC. Protein sequence: CASSSGGGALSEQYF. This chain joins TRBV5-4 and TRBJ2-7, with D possibly being TRBD2 (7 bases). The V gene's germline CDR1 is SGHNT and CDR2 YYREEE (reference sequence). This CDR3 spans 15 amino acids. The V end was cut by 3 bases, the J end by 6 bases, with 19 bases between.

This chain joins TRBV19 and TRBJ2-2; D is undetermined. From germline, CDR1 is LNHDA and CDR2 SQIVND (reference sequence). Trimming shortened V by 3 bases and J by 6 bases, and 2 bases separated the two germline ends. The CDR3 is made up of 11 amino acids. The CDR3 DNA sequence: TGTGCCAGTAGTATCTCCGGGGAGCTGTTTTTT. Its translation: CASSISGELFF.

The rearrangement links TRBV7-3 to TRBJ2-1; 7 bases line up with TRBD2. CDR1 and CDR2 from the germline V gene are SGHTA and FQGTGA. The CDR3 has 16 residues. J lost 4 bases, V lost 3 bases, and 9 bases had no gene match. The CDR3 coding sequence is TGTGCCAGCAGCTTTGGGTTGACTAGCAGATACAATGAGCAGTTCTTC. It encodes CASSFGLTSRYNEQFF.

V is TRBV3-1 (or the pseudogene TRBV3-2) and J is TRBJ1-1; no reliable D call. The CDR3 consists of 13 residues. Germline V gene sequence: CDR1 LGHDT, CDR2 YNNKEL (reference sequence). The V gene lost 5 bases and the J gene lost 1 base, with 8 bases spanning the gap. The DNA of the CDR3 is TGTGCCAGCAGCTACGGGAGGAACACTGAAGCTTTCTTT. Encoded protein: CASSYGRNTEAFF.

The CDR3 reads CASSQDRGGWDTEAFF. The CDR3 coding sequence is TGCGCCAGCAGCCAAGATCGAGGGGGCTGGGACACTGAAGCTTTCTTT. The chain links TRBV4-3 to TRBJ1-1; 7 nucleotides align to TRBD1. J lost 3 bases, V lost 0 bases, and 7 bases had no gene match. This CDR3 has 16 amino acids. Germline V gene data show CDR1 as LGHNA and CDR2 as YSLEER.

The V and J genes are TRBV7-9 and TRBJ2-5; TRBD1 matches at 10 bases. V lost 5 bases and J lost 1; bases outside the gene matches: 4. CDR3 length: 15 amino acids. In germline, CDR1 is SEHNR, CDR2 FQNEAQ (reference sequence). CDR3 sequence: CASSPGQGTQETQYF. The CDR3 coding sequence is TGTGCCAGCAGCCCGGGACAGGGGACCCAAGAGACCCAGTACTTC.

This clone was counted once. The J gene is TRBJ2-1, the V gene TRBV7-2, with 10 bases aligning to TRBD2. The CDR3 runs 15 residues. CDR1 and CDR2 (germline): SGHTA, FQGNSA. J gave up 6 bases and V 5 bases, and 7 bases lay outside the gene matches. CDR3 in DNA: TGTGCCAGCAGCCGTGGACTAGCGGAACTCAATGAGCAGTTCTTC. As protein: CASSRGLAELNEQFF.

This chain links TRBV9 with TRBJ2-5; 8 nucleotides line up with TRBD2. CDR1 and CDR2 (germline): SGDLS, YYNGEE. This CDR3 is 16 amino acids long. V was pared by 0 bases and J by 5 bases, with 9 bases of the junction left unmatched. CDR3 nucleotide sequence: TGTGCCAGCAGCGTAGAAGGAGCGGGGGTAGGTGAGACCCAGTACTTC. Amino acid sequence: CASSVEGAGVGETQYF.

This rearrangement joins TRBV7-3 to TRBJ2-1, with TRBD2 identical over 7 bases. CDR1 and CDR2 (germline): SGHTA, FQGTGA. With 5 bases clipped from V and 0 bases from J, the junction kept 16 bases outside the gene matches. This CDR3 comprises 19 residues. The CDR3 loop reads CASSLEHRTSFRSYNEQFF. In DNA, the CDR3 is TGTGCCAGCAGCCTCGAACACAGGACTAGTTTTCGCTCCTACAATGAGCAGTTCTTC.